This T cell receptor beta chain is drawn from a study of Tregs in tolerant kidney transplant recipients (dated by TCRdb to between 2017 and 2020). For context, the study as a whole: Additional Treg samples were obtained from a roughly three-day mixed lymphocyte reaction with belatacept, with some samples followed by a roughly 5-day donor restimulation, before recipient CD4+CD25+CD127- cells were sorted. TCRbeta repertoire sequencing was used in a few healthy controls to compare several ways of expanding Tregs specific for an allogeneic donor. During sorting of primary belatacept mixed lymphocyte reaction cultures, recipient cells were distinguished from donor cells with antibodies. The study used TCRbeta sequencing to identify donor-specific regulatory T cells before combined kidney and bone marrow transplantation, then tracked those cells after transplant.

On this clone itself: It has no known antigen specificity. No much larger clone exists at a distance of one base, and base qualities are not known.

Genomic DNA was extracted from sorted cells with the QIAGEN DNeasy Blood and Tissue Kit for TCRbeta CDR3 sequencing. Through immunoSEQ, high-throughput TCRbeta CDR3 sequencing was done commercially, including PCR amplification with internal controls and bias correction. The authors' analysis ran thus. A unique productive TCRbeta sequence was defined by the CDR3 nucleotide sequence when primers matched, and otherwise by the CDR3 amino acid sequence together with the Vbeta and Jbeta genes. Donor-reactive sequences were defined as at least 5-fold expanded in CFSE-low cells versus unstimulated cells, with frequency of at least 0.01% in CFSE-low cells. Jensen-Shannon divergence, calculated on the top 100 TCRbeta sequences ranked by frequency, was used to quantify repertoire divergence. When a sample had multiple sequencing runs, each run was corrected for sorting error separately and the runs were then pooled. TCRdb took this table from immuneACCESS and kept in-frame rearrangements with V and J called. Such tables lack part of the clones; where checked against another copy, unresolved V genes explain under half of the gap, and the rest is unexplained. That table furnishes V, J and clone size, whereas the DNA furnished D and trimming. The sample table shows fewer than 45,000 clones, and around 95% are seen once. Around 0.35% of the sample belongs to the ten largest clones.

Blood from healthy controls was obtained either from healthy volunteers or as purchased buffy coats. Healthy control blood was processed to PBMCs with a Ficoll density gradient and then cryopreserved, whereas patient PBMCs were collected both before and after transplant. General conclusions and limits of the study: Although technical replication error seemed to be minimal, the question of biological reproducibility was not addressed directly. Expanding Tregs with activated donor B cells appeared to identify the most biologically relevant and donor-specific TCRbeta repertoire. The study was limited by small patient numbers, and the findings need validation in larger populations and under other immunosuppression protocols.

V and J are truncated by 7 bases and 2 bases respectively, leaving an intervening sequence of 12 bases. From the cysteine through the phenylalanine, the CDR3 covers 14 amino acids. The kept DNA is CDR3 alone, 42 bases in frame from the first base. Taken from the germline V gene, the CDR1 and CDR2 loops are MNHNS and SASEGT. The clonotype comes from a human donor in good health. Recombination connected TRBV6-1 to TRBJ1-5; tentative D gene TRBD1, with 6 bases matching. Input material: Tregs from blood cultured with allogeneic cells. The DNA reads TGTGCCAGCACGGGGGCGCAGGGCAATCAGCCCCAGCATTTT. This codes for CASTGAQGNQPQHF.